This record covers a single T cell receptor beta chain. This entry is derived from a study of memory CD4+ T cells and cytomegalovirus serostatus. Only in-frame clones appear in the TCRdb table, and some are missing; sequencing was by immunoSEQ multiplex PCR. The data hold tens of thousands of clones, with over 65% observed a single time. CDR3 length: 15 residues. The V end lost 7 bases, the J end lost 4 bases, and 14 bases lay between the germline ends. Per germline, CDR1 SNHLY and CDR2 FYNNEI. Single viable CD3+CD4+CD8-CD45RO+ cells were sorted as the memory CD4+ T cells. This TCR came from an adult in good health and CMV-seronegative. This chain joins TRBV2 and TRBJ2-6, with D hard to call. Sequenced sample: memory CD4+ T cells from blood. This chain's CDR3 is CASNRDQSGANVLTF. CDR3 DNA: TGTGCCAGCAATCGAGACCAGTCGGGGGCCAACGTCCTGACTTTC.